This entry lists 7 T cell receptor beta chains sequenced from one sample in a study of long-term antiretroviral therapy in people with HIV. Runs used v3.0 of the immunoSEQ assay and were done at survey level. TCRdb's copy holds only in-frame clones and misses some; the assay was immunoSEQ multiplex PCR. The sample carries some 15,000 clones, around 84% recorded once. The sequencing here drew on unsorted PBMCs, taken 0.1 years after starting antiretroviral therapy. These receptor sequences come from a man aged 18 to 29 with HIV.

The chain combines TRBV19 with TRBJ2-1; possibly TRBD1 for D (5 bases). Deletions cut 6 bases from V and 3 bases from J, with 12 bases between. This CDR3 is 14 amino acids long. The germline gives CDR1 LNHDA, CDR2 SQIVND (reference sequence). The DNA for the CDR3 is TGTGCCAGTAGGGTGGGGCAGGGCTACAATGAGCAGTTCTTC. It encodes CASRVGQGYNEQFF.

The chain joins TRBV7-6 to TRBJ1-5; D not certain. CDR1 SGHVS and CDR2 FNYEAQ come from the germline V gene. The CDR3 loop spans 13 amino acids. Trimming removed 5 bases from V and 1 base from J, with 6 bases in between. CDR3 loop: CASSPDSNQPQHF. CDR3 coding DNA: TGTGCCAGCAGCCCTGACAGCAATCAGCCCCAGCATTTT.

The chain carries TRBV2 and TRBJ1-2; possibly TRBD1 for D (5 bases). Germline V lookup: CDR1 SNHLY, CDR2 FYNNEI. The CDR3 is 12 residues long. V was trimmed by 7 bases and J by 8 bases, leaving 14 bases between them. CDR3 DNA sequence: TGTGCCAGCACCGTCGGGGGGTACGGCTACACCTTC. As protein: CASTVGGYGYTF.

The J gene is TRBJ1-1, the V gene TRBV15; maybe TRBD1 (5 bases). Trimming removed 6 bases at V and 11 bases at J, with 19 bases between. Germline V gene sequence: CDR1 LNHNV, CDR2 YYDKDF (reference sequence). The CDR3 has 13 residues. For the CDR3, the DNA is TGTGCCACCAGGGACCTCAGGGAGCTGGACGCTTTCTTT. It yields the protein CATRDLRELDAFF.

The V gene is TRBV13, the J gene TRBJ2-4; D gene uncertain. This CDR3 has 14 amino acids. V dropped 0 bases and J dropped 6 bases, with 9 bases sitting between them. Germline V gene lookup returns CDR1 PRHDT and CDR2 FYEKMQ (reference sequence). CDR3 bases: TGTGCCAGCAGCTTAGGCCCTGGTGTAAACATTCAGTACTTC. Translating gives CASSLGPGVNIQYF. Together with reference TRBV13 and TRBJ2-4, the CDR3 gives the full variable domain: AAGVIQSPRHLIKEKRETATLKCYPIPRHDTVYWYQQGPGQDPQFLISFYEKMQSDKGSIPDRFSAQQFSDYHSELNMSSLELGDSALYFCASSLGPGVNIQYFGAGTRLSVL.

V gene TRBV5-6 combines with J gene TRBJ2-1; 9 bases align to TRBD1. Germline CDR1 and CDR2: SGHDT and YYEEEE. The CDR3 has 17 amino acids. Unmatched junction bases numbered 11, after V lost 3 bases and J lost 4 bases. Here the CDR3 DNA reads TGTGCCAGCAGCTCCAGCCACAGGGGGCTCTCGTACAATGAGCAGTTCTTC. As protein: CASSSSHRGLSYNEQFF.

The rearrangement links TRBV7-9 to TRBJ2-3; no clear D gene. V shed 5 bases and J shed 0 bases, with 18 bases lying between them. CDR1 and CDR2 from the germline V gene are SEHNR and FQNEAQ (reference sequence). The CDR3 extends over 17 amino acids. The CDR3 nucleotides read TGTGCCAGCAGCCTACCCGCGGCAACTCCTAGCACAGATACGCAGTATTTT. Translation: CASSLPAATPSTDTQYF.